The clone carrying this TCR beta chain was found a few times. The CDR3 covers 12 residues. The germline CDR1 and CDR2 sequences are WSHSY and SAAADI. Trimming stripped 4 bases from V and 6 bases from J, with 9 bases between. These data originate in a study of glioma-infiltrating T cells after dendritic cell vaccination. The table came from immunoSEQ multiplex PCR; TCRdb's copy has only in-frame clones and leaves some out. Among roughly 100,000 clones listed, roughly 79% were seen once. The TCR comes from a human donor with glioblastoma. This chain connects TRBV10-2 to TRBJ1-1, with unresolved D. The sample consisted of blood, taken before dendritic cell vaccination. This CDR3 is CASSGRGSEAFF. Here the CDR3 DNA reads TGCGCCAGCAGTGGGAGAGGGTCTGAAGCTTTCTTT.